Listed below are T cell receptor beta chains from one sample, sequenced in a study of beta chain features in type 1 diabetes. This table comes from immunoSEQ multiplex PCR, and its TCRdb copy is limited to in-frame clones, with some not included. The sample holds around 190,000 clones, approximately 13% seen once. The source material was central memory CD4+ T cells from blood. These receptors were obtained from a woman aged 18-29 years in good health. Each CDR3 is given with its conserved first and last residue. Fields, in order: V gene, clone size, D gene, J gene, CDR3 protein, CDR3 DNA. The D gene is left open where the match is weak. Size tells how often a clone was seen (once, few, many) or the class of an expanded clone, and some rows leave it out.

v_call: TRBV9; clone_size: NA; d_call: TRBD1; j_call: TRBJ2-2; cdr3_aa: CASSVVEGQGAHDGELFF; cdr3_nt: TGTGCCAGCAGCGTAGTGGAGGGACAGGGGGCGCACGACGGGGAGCTGTTTTTT
v_call: TRBV28; clone_size: NA; d_call: TRBD2; j_call: TRBJ2-7; cdr3_aa: CASSLASVGGPYEQYF; cdr3_nt: TGTGCCAGCAGTTTGGCCTCCGTGGGAGGGCCGTACGAGCAGTACTTC
v_call: TRBV30; clone_size: few; d_call: NA; j_call: TRBJ2-5; cdr3_aa: CACQIQGKETQYF; cdr3_nt: TGTGCCTGCCAAATACAGGGAAAAGAGACCCAGTACTTC
v_call: TRBV5-1; clone_size: few; d_call: NA; j_call: TRBJ2-1; cdr3_aa: CASSLVGVTQYNEQFF; cdr3_nt: TGCGCCAGCAGCTTGGTAGGGGTAACCCAGTACAATGAGCAGTTCTTC
v_call: TRBV10-3; clone_size: few; d_call: NA; j_call: TRBJ1-2; cdr3_aa: CAANSGYGYTF; cdr3_nt: TGTGCCGCCAACTCTGGCTATGGCTACACCTTC
v_call: TRBV6-1; clone_size: NA; d_call: TRBD2; j_call: TRBJ2-1; cdr3_aa: CALQGTSGRGEQFF; cdr3_nt: TGTGCCTTACAGGGGACTAGCGGGAGGGGTGAGCAGTTCTTC
v_call: TRBV5-1; clone_size: few; d_call: TRBD2; j_call: TRBJ2-3; cdr3_aa: CASSFSGSTDTQYF; cdr3_nt: TGCGCCAGCAGCTTTAGCGGGAGTACAGATACGCAGTATTTT
v_call: TRBV9; clone_size: NA; d_call: TRBD1; j_call: TRBJ2-2; cdr3_aa: CASSVVTGAGELFF; cdr3_nt: TGTGCCAGCAGCGTAGTTACAGGGGCCGGGGAGCTGTTTTTT
v_call: TRBV5-1; clone_size: NA; d_call: NA; j_call: TRBJ2-2; cdr3_aa: CASVPGSPPGTGELFF; cdr3_nt: TGCGCCAGCGTCCCCGGGAGTCCACCGGGGACCGGGGAGCTGTTTTTT
v_call: TRBV30; clone_size: few; d_call: NA; j_call: TRBJ2-5; cdr3_aa: CAWDEAVQETQYF; cdr3_nt: TGTGCCTGGGACGAGGCAGTACAAGAGACCCAGTACTTC
v_call: TRBV5-1; clone_size: NA; d_call: NA; j_call: TRBJ2-5; cdr3_aa: CASSFLTDQETQYF; cdr3_nt: TGCGCCAGCAGCTTTTTGACAGACCAAGAGACCCAGTACTTC
v_call: TRBV20-1; clone_size: NA; d_call: NA; j_call: TRBJ1-1; cdr3_aa: CSARGATEAFF; cdr3_nt: TGCAGTGCTAGAGGGGCCACTGAAGCTTTCTTT
v_call: TRBV29-1; clone_size: many; d_call: NA; j_call: TRBJ1-2; cdr3_aa: CSAQGYGYTF; cdr3_nt: TGCAGCGCCCAGGGCTATGGCTACACCTTC
v_call: TRBV11-1; clone_size: NA; d_call: TRBD1; j_call: TRBJ2-3; cdr3_aa: CASSSGQGRLWSDTQYF; cdr3_nt: TGTGCCAGCAGCTCAGGACAGGGGAGACTTTGGTCAGATACGCAGTATTTT
v_call: TRBV11-3; clone_size: NA; d_call: NA; j_call: TRBJ2-2; cdr3_aa: CASSHRHPRIGELFF; cdr3_nt: TGTGCCAGCAGCCACAGGCACCCTCGGATCGGGGAGCTGTTTTTT
v_call: TRBV6-1; clone_size: few; d_call: NA; j_call: TRBJ1-5; cdr3_aa: CASSERQGGNQPQHF; cdr3_nt: TGTGCCAGCAGTGAACGCCAGGGCGGCAATCAGCCCCAGCATTTT
v_call: TRBV6-6; clone_size: few; d_call: NA; j_call: TRBJ2-1; cdr3_aa: CASTQRGFNEQFF; cdr3_nt: TGTGCCAGTACCCAGAGGGGGTTCAATGAGCAGTTCTTC
v_call: TRBV10-1; clone_size: NA; d_call: TRBD1; j_call: TRBJ1-1; cdr3_aa: CASSERTGPNTEAFF; cdr3_nt: TGCGCCAGCAGTGAAAGGACAGGGCCAAACACTGAAGCTTTCTTT
v_call: TRBV14; clone_size: NA; d_call: TRBD1; j_call: TRBJ1-3; cdr3_aa: CASSQRTGSFSGNTIYF; cdr3_nt: TGTGCCAGCAGCCAACGGACAGGTTCTTTCTCTGGAAACACCATATATTTT
v_call: TRBV6-5; clone_size: NA; d_call: TRBD1; j_call: TRBJ2-3; cdr3_aa: CASSYLGQGTDTQYF; cdr3_nt: TGTGCCAGCAGTTACTTAGGACAGGGCACAGATACGCAGTATTTT
v_call: TRBV29-1; clone_size: NA; d_call: TRBD2; j_call: TRBJ2-3; cdr3_aa: CSVEGGSGGWTDTQYF; cdr3_nt: TGCAGCGTTGAAGGGGGGTCGGGAGGTTGGACAGATACGCAGTATTTT
v_call: TRBV5-1; clone_size: NA; d_call: TRBD1; j_call: TRBJ1-1; cdr3_aa: CASSYTGDGTEAFF; cdr3_nt: TGCGCCAGCAGCTACACAGGGGATGGCACTGAAGCTTTCTTT
v_call: TRBV30; clone_size: NA; d_call: NA; j_call: TRBJ1-1; cdr3_aa: CASSWGMDTEAFF; cdr3_nt: TGTGCCTCGTCGTGGGGCATGGACACTGAAGCTTTCTTT
v_call: TRBV25-1; clone_size: few; d_call: TRBD1; j_call: TRBJ2-6; cdr3_aa: CASSDRTGWNGANVLTF; cdr3_nt: TGTGCCAGCAGTGATCGGACAGGGTGGAACGGGGCCAACGTCCTGACTTTC
v_call: TRBV10-3; clone_size: few; d_call: TRBD1; j_call: TRBJ2-1; cdr3_aa: CAISGPGQGLSNEQFF; cdr3_nt: TGTGCCATCAGTGGGCCGGGACAGGGGTTGAGCAATGAGCAGTTCTTC